The next 27 T cell receptor beta chains were all read from a single sample in a study of blood T cell repertoires in COVID-19. Sequencing was performed with immunoSEQ multiplex PCR; in TCRdb, only in-frame clones are kept and a portion is missing. The repertoire consists of 310,000 or so clones, with around 91% occurring once and the leading ten covering around 1.7%. Source material: PBMCs or T cells enriched from blood (not recorded which). These receptor sequences come from a woman aged 18-30 years with acute COVID-19.

The V and J genes are TRBV30 and TRBJ2-1; 7 positions match TRBD2. The CDR3 covers 15 residues. CDR1 and CDR2 (germline): GTSNPN, SVGIG (reference sequence). V lost 4 bases to trimming and J lost 3 bases; unmatched junction nucleotides: 9. The CDR3 region is CAWTARGGVYNEQFF. CDR3 sequence (DNA): TGTGCCTGGACCGCCCGGGGAGGGGTCTACAATGAGCAGTTCTTC.

The rearrangement joins TRBV19 to TRBJ2-7, with D possibly matching TRBD2 (6 bases). V was trimmed by 1 base and J by 4 bases, leaving 32 bases between them. This CDR3 region has 21 residues. Germline lookup yields CDR1 LNHDA and CDR2 SQIVND (reference sequence). This chain's CDR3 is CASSIGVHPTAIYTGVYEQYF. The CDR3 coding sequence is TGTGCCAGTAGTATAGGAGTCCATCCGACCGCGATTTATACGGGGGTGTACGAGCAGTACTTC.

This sequence joins TRBV7-2 and TRBJ2-7, with 9 bases fitting TRBD2. This CDR3 is 15 amino acids long. With 1 base clipped from V and 4 bases from J, the junction kept 5 bases outside the gene matches. Germline CDR1 and CDR2: SGHTA and FQGNSA. The CDR3 coding sequence is TGTGCCAGCAGCTTAGTAGCGGGAGTTAAATACGAGCAGTACTTC. This gives the protein CASSLVAGVKYEQYF. Complete variable domain (other parts from reference TRBV7-2 and TRBJ2-7): GAGVSQSPSNKVTEKGKDVELRCDPISGHTALYWYRQSLGQGLEFLIYFQGNSAPDKSGLPSDRFSAERTGGSVSTLTIQRTQQEDSAVYLCASSLVAGVKYEQYFGPGTRLTVT.

The rearrangement joins TRBV11-2 to TRBJ1-3; possible D gene TRBD1, 5 bases. Germline values: CDR1 SGHAT, CDR2 FQNNGV. V lost 1 base and J lost 0, with 13 bases in between. The CDR3 is made up of 17 amino acids. CDR3 in amino acids: CASSLVKGISSGNTIYF. The CDR3 coding sequence is TGTGCCAGCAGCTTAGTCAAGGGGATCAGCTCTGGAAACACCATATATTTT.

The chain carries TRBV6-5 and TRBJ1-3; 7 nucleotides match TRBD1. The CDR3 loop spans 15 amino acids. CDR1 is MNHEY, CDR2 SVGAGI, per germline. Germline trimming cut 4 bases from V and 0 bases from J; bases unmatched to any gene: 3. The chain's CDR3 is CASSSDRYSGNTIYF. For the CDR3, the DNA is TGTGCCAGCAGTTCGGACAGGTACTCTGGAAACACCATATATTTT.

Only a few counts were recorded for this clone. The V and J genes are TRBV29-1 and TRBJ2-5; 15 nucleotides match TRBD2. The CDR3 runs to 22 residues. Looked up from germline, CDR1 is SQVTM and CDR2 is ANQGSEA. V was clipped by 4 bases and J by 5 bases; unmatched bases: 26. The CDR3 coding sequence is TGCAGCGTTGGACTCTACTCACCCATCCATTGGACTAGCGGGAGGGCCCTCGAGACCCAGTACTTC. Translating it yields CSVGLYSPIHWTSGRALETQYF.

CDR3: CSVEPGLTNYGYTF. The CDR3 region has the DNA TGCAGCGTTGAGCCAGGGCTGACTAACTATGGCTACACCTTC. The chain links TRBV29-1 to TRBJ1-2; D perhaps matches TRBD1 (5 bases). The CDR3 is 14 residues long. CDR1 is SQVTM, CDR2 ANQGSEA, per germline. V dropped 3 bases and J dropped 0 bases, with 11 bases sitting between them.

The rearrangement links TRBV3-1 (or the pseudogene TRBV3-2) to TRBJ1-1; D is undetermined. V lost 4 bases, J lost 0 bases, and 6 bases lay in between. This CDR3 is 13 amino acids long. Germline CDR1 is LGHDT and CDR2 is YNNKEL (reference sequence). The DNA for the CDR3 is TGTGCCAGCAGCCTAGTAATGAACACTGAAGCTTTCTTT. Translating it yields CASSLVMNTEAFF.

This chain uses TRBV29-1 with TRBJ2-3; the D gene is possibly TRBD2 (5 bases). The ends were cut back, 1 base at V and 0 bases at J, with 5 bases in the middle. Germline V lookup: CDR1 SQVTM, CDR2 ANQGSEA. This CDR3 region has 13 residues. The CDR3 nucleotides are TGCAGCGTTGAAGCGGGGAGCACAGATACGCAGTATTTT. Amino acids: CSVEAGSTDTQYF.

V gene TRBV4-1 combines with J gene TRBJ2-1; TRBD2 aligns across 11 bases. This CDR3 is 17 amino acids long. Unmatched junction bases numbered 5, after V lost 4 bases and J lost 0 bases. Germline CDR1 and CDR2: MGHRA and YSYEKL. The CDR3 loop reads CASSRAGLAVSYNEQFF. The CDR3 coding sequence is TGCGCCAGCAGCCGAGCGGGACTAGCGGTCTCCTACAATGAGCAGTTCTTC.

This clone was detected only once. This chain uses TRBV28 with TRBJ2-2; D not resolved. This CDR3 has 14 residues. Trimming stripped 1 base from V and 0 bases from J, with 3 bases between. CDR1 and CDR2 from the germline V gene are MDHEN and SYDVKM. The CDR3, as DNA: TGTGCCAGCAGTTTATTCGCGAACACCGGGGAGCTGTTTTTT. Protein sequence: CASSLFANTGELFF.

The rearrangement joins TRBV7-9 to TRBJ2-3; no clear D. Per the germline V gene, CDR1 is SEHNR and CDR2 is FQNEAQ (reference sequence). The CDR3 covers 13 residues. V was trimmed by 5 bases and J by 2 bases, leaving 8 bases between them. The CDR3 is CASSTRYTDTQYF. The CDR3 DNA is TGTGCCAGCAGCACACGATACACAGATACGCAGTATTTT.

The V gene is TRBV10-3, the J gene TRBJ2-2; a weak D match, TRBD2 (7 bases). V lost 5 bases to trimming and J lost 2 bases, with 27 bases between them. The germline V gene has CDR1 ENHRY and CDR2 SYGVKD. This CDR3 contains 20 residues. The CDR3 spells CAISRGAPWTTGLNTGELFF. DNA for the CDR3: TGTGCCATCAGTCGGGGGGCTCCCTGGACGACAGGACTAAACACCGGGGAGCTGTTTTTT.

The chain has TRBV27 and TRBJ2-3, with 7 bases identical to TRBD2. The V gene end was trimmed by 2 bases and the J gene end by 0 bases; junction bases not matched to a gene: 8. The CDR3 loop spans 17 amino acids. Germline loops: CDR1 MNHEY, CDR2 SMNVEV (reference sequence). The CDR3 DNA reads as TGTGCCAGCAGTTTACTCTTGGGGAGGGCTAGCACAGATACGCAGTATTTT. It is translated as CASSLLLGRASTDTQYF.

The gene calls are TRBV30 and TRBJ1-5; TRBD1 matches 8 bases. The length of the CDR3 is 14 residues. Germline-derived CDR1 and CDR2 are GTSNPN and SVGIG (reference sequence). The trim removed 2 bases at V and 6 bases at J, leaving 6 bases unmatched. The CDR3: CAWSFRQGSQPQHF. The CDR3 DNA sequence: TGTGCCTGGAGTTTCCGACAGGGGAGTCAGCCCCAGCATTTT.

The V and J genes are TRBV5-5 and TRBJ2-7, with 7 bases aligning to TRBD1. J lost 0 bases, V lost 1 base, and 13 bases had no gene match. This CDR3 spans 18 amino acids. Germline loops: CDR1 SGHKS, CDR2 YYEKEE (reference sequence). The DNA for the CDR3 is TGTGCCAGCAGCTTGAGAGGTGGGACAGTCCTTTACTCCTACGAGCAGTACTTC. This encodes CASSLRGGTVLYSYEQYF. The full variable domain, its missing parts supplied by reference TRBV5-5 and TRBJ2-7, is DAGVTQSPTHLIKTRGQQVTLRCSPISGHKSVSWYQQVLGQGPQFIFQYYEKEERGRGNFPDRFSARQFPNYSSELNVNALLLGDSALYLCASSLRGGTVLYSYEQYFGPGTRLTVT.

This chain uses TRBV7-3 with TRBJ2-5; possibly TRBD2 for D (5 bases). The germline V gene has CDR1 SGHTA and CDR2 FQGTGA. The CDR3 is 15 amino acids. Trimming left V 5 bases short and J 0 bases short, with 13 bases between. In DNA form, the CDR3 reads TGTGCCAGCAGCCCAACCGGGATGTACCAAGAGACCCAGTACTTC. Translation gives CASSPTGMYQETQYF.

The gene calls are TRBV6-2 or TRBV6-3 and TRBJ2-5; 13 bases map to TRBD2. The V gene's germline CDR1 is MNHEY and CDR2 SVGEGT. The CDR3 contains 16 residues. The ends lost 5 bases at V and 4 bases at J; junction bases unmatched: 7. CDR3 loop: CASSTGLAGDLETQYF. For the CDR3, the DNA is TGTGCCAGCAGTACCGGACTAGCGGGAGATTTAGAGACCCAGTACTTC.

The chain uses TRBV4-2 and TRBJ2-1, with TRBD2 as a possible D gene (6 bases). With 1 base removed from V and 0 bases from J, the gap between germline ends came to 10 bases. The CDR3 totals 16 residues. The germline V gene has CDR1 LGHNA and CDR2 YNFKEQ. CDR3 sequence reads: CASSQALGGSYNEQFF. The CDR3, as DNA: TGTGCCAGCAGCCAAGCTCTCGGGGGCTCCTACAATGAGCAGTTCTTC.

The chain employs TRBV28 and TRBJ2-7; D possibly corresponds to TRBD2 (6 bases). Germline CDR1 MDHEN, CDR2 SYDVKM. The CDR3 loop spans 14 amino acids. Trimming removed 8 bases at V and 6 bases at J, with 20 bases between. The CDR3 loop is CASGPGGVAFEQYF. The CDR3 DNA sequence: TGTGCCAGCGGTCCCGGAGGGGTTGCCTTCGAGCAGTACTTC.

The rearrangement joins TRBV29-1 to TRBJ2-3, with 8 bases matching TRBD2. Germline CDR1 SQVTM, CDR2 ANQGSEA. There are 16 residues in the CDR3. With V trimmed by 4 bases and J by 5 bases, 14 bases remained unmatched. In DNA form, the CDR3 reads TGCAGCGTTGCCGGAGAGGGGCGGGAGGTCAGAGATACGCAGTATTTT. Its protein is CSVAGEGREVRDTQYF.

The chain recombines TRBV7-6 with TRBJ2-3, with D possibly TRBD1 on 5 matching bases. Trimming took off 1 base at V and 0 bases at J, with 14 bases between the two ends. CDR1 SGHVS and CDR2 FNYEAQ come from the germline V gene. The length of the CDR3 is 17 residues. The CDR3 reads CASSLEGFGISTDTQYF. CDR3 DNA sequence: TGTGCCAGCAGCTTAGAGGGGTTCGGAATTAGCACAGATACGCAGTATTTT.

The rearrangement uses TRBV3-1 (or the pseudogene TRBV3-2) and TRBJ1-4; D is undetermined. V lost 1 base, J lost 0 bases, and 6 bases lay in between. CDR1 and CDR2 from the germline V gene are LGHDT and YNNKEL (reference sequence). This CDR3 has 15 residues. CDR3 coding DNA: TGTGCCAGCAGCCAAGTTGGAGCAACTAATGAAAAACTGTTTTTT. Translating it yields CASSQVGATNEKLFF.

The J gene is TRBJ2-7, the V gene TRBV4-1; no definite D call. Germline CDR1 is MGHRA and CDR2 is YSYEKL. The length of the CDR3 is 13 residues. Trimming stripped 1 base from V and 4 bases from J, with 8 bases between. CDR3 in amino acids: CASSQGANYEQYF. For the CDR3, the DNA is TGCGCCAGCAGCCAAGGAGCGAATTACGAGCAGTACTTC.

The J gene is TRBJ1-4, the V gene TRBV7-8, with 7 bases aligning to TRBD1. Germline values: CDR1 SGHVS, CDR2 FQNEAQ. J was trimmed by 6 bases and V by 5 bases; bases with no gene match: 6. CDR3 size: 14 residues. The CDR3 is CASSLGQRHEKLFF. The CDR3 region has the DNA TGTGCCAGCAGCCTGGGACAGCGACATGAAAAACTGTTTTTT.

The V and J genes are TRBV5-1 and TRBJ2-1, with TRBD2 identical over 12 bases. Germline-derived CDR1 and CDR2 are SGHRS and YFSETQ. V was clipped by 3 bases and J by 6 bases; unmatched bases: 7. The CDR3 contains 16 residues. DNA of the CDR3: TGCGCCAGCAGCTCTCCACGACTAGCGGGAGTCAATGAGCAGTTCTTC. Amino acids: CASSSPRLAGVNEQFF.

V gene TRBV5-1 combines with J gene TRBJ2-2, with D tentatively TRBD2 (5 bases). V lost 9 bases, J lost 3 bases, and 12 bases lay in between. The germline V gene has CDR1 SGHRS and CDR2 YFSETQ. The CDR3 has 13 residues. The CDR3 DNA reads as TGCGCCACCCGTGGACTTCACACCGGGGAGCTGTTTTTT. The encoded protein is CATRGLHTGELFF.